These 7 T cell receptor beta chains originate from one sample sequenced in a study of cytomegalovirus exposure and HLA in healthy donors. PCR amplification relied on 60 Vbeta primers (plus 13 Jbeta primers). Sequencing used immunoSEQ multiplex PCR; TCRdb keeps in-frame clones, though not all of them. Here the sample spans about 160,000 clones, around four fifths being singletons. Material for sequencing was PBMCs. The receptors come from a man aged 25-45 years in good health and CMV-seronegative.

The chain has TRBV5-4 and TRBJ2-4; 8 nucleotides align to TRBD1. V was pared by 4 bases and J by 8 bases, with 8 bases of the junction left unmatched. There are 14 residues in the CDR3. The germline V gene has CDR1 SGHNT and CDR2 YYREEE (reference sequence). The CDR3 loop is CASSAGQGLDIQYF. The CDR3 DNA reads TGTGCCAGCAGCGCCGGACAGGGTTTAGACATTCAGTACTTC.

The gene calls are TRBV13 and TRBJ2-6, with 7 bases fitting TRBD1. V was clipped by 11 bases and J by 0 bases; unmatched bases: 13. The CDR3 is 17 amino acids. Germline V gives CDR1 PRHDT, CDR2 FYEKMQ (reference sequence). The CDR3 protein is CAGTSGTESSGANVLTF. DNA for the CDR3: TGTGCCGGGACCTCCGGGACAGAGAGCTCTGGGGCCAACGTCCTGACTTTC.

The J gene is TRBJ1-4, the V gene TRBV5-1; the match to TRBD1 covers 9 bases. The CDR3 runs 16 residues. Germline CDR1 SGHRS, CDR2 YFSETQ. V was pared by 4 bases and J by 8 bases, with 12 bases of the junction left unmatched. CDR3 amino acids: CASSRNTGGSGEKLFF. CDR3 nucleotides: TGCGCCAGCAGCCGGAATACAGGGGGCAGTGGCGAAAAACTGTTTTTT.

The count of this clone is one. The V and J genes are TRBV6-6 and TRBJ2-2, with 12 bases lining up with TRBD1. This CDR3 contains 16 residues. Trimming at V came to 4 bases and at J to 5 bases, leaving 5 bases not matched to a gene. Germline CDR1 is MNHNY and CDR2 is SVGAGI (reference sequence). In DNA, the CDR3 is TGTGCCAGCAGTTTGGGACAGGGGGCGCAGACCGGGGAGCTGTTTTTT. Amino acids: CASSLGQGAQTGELFF.

This chain connects TRBV9 to TRBJ1-6, with unresolved D. The V end lost 3 bases, the J end lost 4 bases, and 14 bases lay between the germline ends. Germline CDR1 is SGDLS and CDR2 is YYNGEE. The CDR3 loop spans 16 amino acids. The CDR3 DNA is TGTGCCAGCAGCGGAGGGAGTTCAACTTATAATTCACCCCTCCACTTT. Residues: CASSGGSSTYNSPLHF.

As regards this clone: Other nucleotide sequences from this sample produce the same CDR3. The chain combines TRBV7-2 with TRBJ2-7, with TRBD1 as a possible D gene (5 bases). Germline V gene data show CDR1 as SGHTA and CDR2 as FQGNSA. V lost 4 bases to trimming and J lost 4 bases, with 11 bases between them. This CDR3 comprises 13 residues. CDR3 sequence: CASSSRVVYEQYF. In nucleotides, the CDR3 is TGTGCCAGCAGCTCCAGGGTAGTGTACGAGCAGTACTTC.

J is TRBJ2-7 and V is TRBV18; 13 positions agree with TRBD2. With V trimmed by 3 bases and J by 5 bases, 7 bases remained unmatched. CDR3 length: 16 residues. Germline-derived CDR1 and CDR2 are KGHSH and LQKENI. CDR3 in amino acids: CASSPPGLAGTHEQYF. The CDR3 nucleotides are TGTGCCAGCTCACCGCCGGGACTAGCGGGAACCCACGAGCAGTACTTC.